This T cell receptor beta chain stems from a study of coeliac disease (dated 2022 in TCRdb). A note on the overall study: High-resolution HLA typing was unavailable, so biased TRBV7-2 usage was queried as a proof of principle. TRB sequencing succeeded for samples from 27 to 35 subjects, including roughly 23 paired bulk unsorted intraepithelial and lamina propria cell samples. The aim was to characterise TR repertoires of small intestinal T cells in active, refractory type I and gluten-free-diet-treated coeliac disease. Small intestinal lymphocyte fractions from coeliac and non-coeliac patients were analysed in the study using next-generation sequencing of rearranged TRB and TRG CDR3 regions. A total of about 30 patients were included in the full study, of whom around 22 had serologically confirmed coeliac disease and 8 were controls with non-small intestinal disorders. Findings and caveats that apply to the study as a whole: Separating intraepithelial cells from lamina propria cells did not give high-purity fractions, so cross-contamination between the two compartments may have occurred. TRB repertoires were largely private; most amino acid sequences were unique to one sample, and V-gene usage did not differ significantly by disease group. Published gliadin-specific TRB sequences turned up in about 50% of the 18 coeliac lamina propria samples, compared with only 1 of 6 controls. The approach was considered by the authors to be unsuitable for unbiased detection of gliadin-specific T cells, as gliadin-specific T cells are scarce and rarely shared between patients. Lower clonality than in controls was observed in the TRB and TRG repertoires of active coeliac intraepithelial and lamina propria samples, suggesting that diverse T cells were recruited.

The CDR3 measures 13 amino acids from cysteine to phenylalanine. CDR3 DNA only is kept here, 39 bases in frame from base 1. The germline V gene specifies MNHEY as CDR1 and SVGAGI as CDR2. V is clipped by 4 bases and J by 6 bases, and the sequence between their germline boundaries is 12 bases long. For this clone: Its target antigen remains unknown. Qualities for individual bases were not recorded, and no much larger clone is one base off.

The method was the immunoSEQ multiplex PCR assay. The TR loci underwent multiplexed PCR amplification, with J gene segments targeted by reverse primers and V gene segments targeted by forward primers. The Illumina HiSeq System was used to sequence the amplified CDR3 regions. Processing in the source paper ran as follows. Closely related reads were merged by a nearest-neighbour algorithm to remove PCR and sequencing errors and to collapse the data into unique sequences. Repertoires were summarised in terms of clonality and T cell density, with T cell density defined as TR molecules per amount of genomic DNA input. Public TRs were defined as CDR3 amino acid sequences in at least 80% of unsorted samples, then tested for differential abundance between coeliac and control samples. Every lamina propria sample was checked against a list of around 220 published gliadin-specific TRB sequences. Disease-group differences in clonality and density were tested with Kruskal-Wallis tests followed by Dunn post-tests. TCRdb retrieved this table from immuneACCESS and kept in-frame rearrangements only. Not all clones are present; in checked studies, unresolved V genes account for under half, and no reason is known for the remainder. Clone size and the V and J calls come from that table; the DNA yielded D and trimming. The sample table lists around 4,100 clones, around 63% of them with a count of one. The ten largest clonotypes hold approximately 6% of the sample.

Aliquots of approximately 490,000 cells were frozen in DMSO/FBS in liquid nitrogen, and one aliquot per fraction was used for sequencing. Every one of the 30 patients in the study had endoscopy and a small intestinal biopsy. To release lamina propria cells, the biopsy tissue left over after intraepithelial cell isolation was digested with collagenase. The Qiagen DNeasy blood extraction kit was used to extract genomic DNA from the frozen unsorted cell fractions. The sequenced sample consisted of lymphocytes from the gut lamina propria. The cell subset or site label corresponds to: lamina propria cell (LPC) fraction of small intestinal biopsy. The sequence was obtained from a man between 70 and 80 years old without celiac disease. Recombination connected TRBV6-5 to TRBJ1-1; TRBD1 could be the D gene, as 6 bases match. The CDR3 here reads CASSSQGFPEAFF. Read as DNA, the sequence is TGTGCCAGCAGTTCACAGGGTTTCCCTGAAGCTTTCTTT.